The clone carrying this TCR beta chain was counted between two and nine times. Its antigen remains unknown. Researchers used the Oncomine TCR Beta short-read assay to sequence DNA from cultured CD4+ T cells. Someone extracted genomic DNA from cultured CD4+ T cells. In TCRdb, the PCR reads were re-called with MiXCR into one record per CDR3 protein. The sample comprises more than 10,000 distinct CDR3 sequences, 60% to 75% of which are singletons, and approximately 12% rests with the top ten. These data come from a study of vaccination and CD4 T cells after COVID-19. Treatment specified: approximately 9-day PBMC culture with coronavirus spike peptide pools or control peptides (ViraFEST assay). The V gene lost 6 bases and the J gene lost 4 bases, with 16 bases spanning the gap. The CDR3 loop spans 13 amino acids. Germline lookup yields CDR1 DFQATT and CDR2 SNEGSKA (reference sequence).

The chain employs TRBV20-1 and TRBJ2-7; D might be TRBD2 (6 bases). The sequencing input was CD4+ T cells from blood, cultured in vitro. The TCR comes from a human donor who had recovered from COVID-19. The CDR3 reads CSARTMGGYEQYF. CDR3 nucleotides: TGCAGTGCGCGGACTATGGGGGGTTACGAGCAGTACTTC.